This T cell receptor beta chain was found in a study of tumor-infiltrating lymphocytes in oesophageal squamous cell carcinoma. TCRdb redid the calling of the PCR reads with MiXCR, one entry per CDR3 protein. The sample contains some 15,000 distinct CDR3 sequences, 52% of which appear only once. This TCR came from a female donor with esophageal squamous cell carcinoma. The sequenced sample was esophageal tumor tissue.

CDR3 sequence reads: CASSFPSRGAAKNIQYF. Here the CDR3 DNA reads TGTGCCAGCAGTTTCCCTAGCAGGGGGGCCGCCAAAAACATTCAGTACTTC. This rearrangement joins TRBV28 to TRBJ2-4, with D possibly being TRBD1 (7 bases). The ends were cut back, 3 bases at V and 1 base at J, with 16 bases in the middle. This CDR3 is built from 17 residues. Germline V CDR1 and CDR2: MDHEN, SYDVKM.